This TCR beta chain was recovered during a study of blood T cell repertoires in COVID-19. The wider study: Researchers got acute and convalescent COVID-19 samples from the United States, Italy and Spain. Nucleic acid was either cDNA or gDNA, and it came from T cells, B-cell-depleted T cells, or PBMCs.

The CDR3 has 13 residues. Germline lookup yields CDR1 SGHNT and CDR2 YYREEE (reference sequence). V was shortened by 1 base and J by 2 bases, with 6 bases between the two germline ends. Original data processing: Nucleated cell number was recorded as an estimate derived from reference gene primer amplification. Repertoires were generated with immunoSEQ multiplex PCR, while TCRdb's copy carries only in-frame clones and drops some. That table supplies the V and J calls and clone size; D and trimming were determined from the DNA. In the table there are some 50,000 clones, about four fifths of which are singletons.

The clonotype comes from a woman aged 80 or over with acute or convalescent COVID-19. This sequence joins TRBV5-4 and TRBJ1-2; no reliable D call. Material: peripheral blood. The CDR3 sequence is CASSLPENYGYTF. CDR3 bases: TGTGCCAGCAGCTTGCCAGAAAACTATGGCTACACCTTC.